This T cell receptor (beta chain) was sequenced in a study of blood T cells in healthy people across ages. Study-wide results and limits: Any changes in expanded clonotypes were possibly confounded, as donor CMV status remained unknown.

The CDR3 runs to 15 residues. Germline assignment: CDR1 PRHDT and CDR2 FYEKMQ (reference sequence). Alongside a J-beta primer mix, a sample-barcoded 5' primer served in a second PCR lasting about 7 to 12 cycles. TCRdb re-called the 5' RACE reads with MiXCR, one entry per CDR3 protein. The sample holds 600,000 or so distinct CDR3 sequences, more than 45% seen once. This clonotype was seen more than once but under ten times. The antigen is not known. The junction differs from germline at one of its ends, possibly a read error. Sequencing was done on a sample of blood. The TCR sequence derives from a man aged 80 or over in good health. This chain uses TRBV13 with TRBJ2-7; D unclear. The DNA of the CDR3 is TGTGCCAGCAGCCTAGGAGATGCAGCGAGCTACGAGCAGTACTTC. Translating gives CASSLGDAASYEQYF. Full variable domain (rest looked up from reference TRBV13 and TRBJ2-7): AAGVIQSPRHLIKEKRETATLKCYPIPRHDTVYWYQQGPGQDPQFLISFYEKMQSDKGSIPDRFSAQQFSDYHSELNMSSLELGDSALYFCASSLGDAASYEQYFGPGTRLTVT.